This TCR beta chain was documented in a study of blood T cell repertoires in COVID-19. Study details: Researchers got acute and convalescent COVID-19 samples from the United States, Italy and Spain. Sources were T cells, B-cell-depleted T cells, or PBMCs; the material itself was cDNA or gDNA.

The length of the CDR3 is 15 residues. The trim removed 7 bases at V and 8 bases at J, leaving 15 bases unmatched. Germline V CDR1 and CDR2: MNHEY, SVGAGI. Per the original methods: From reference gene primer amplification, estimates of nucleated cell counts were derived. Here immunoSEQ multiplex PCR was the method, and the copy in TCRdb shows in-frame clones only, minus some. Clonal size and the V and J genes are those of that table, whereas D and trimming came from the DNA. The data contain roughly 40,000 clones, 90% of them seen just once; the ten biggest clones take up approximately 6%. The V call is TRBV6-5, the J call TRBJ2-3, with 7 bases matching TRBD2. This clonotype originated in a human donor in a cohort sampled during active COVID-19. Sample: peripheral blood. CDR3 DNA sequence: TGTGCCAGCAAACCGGGGAGGGTGGGGCGCGGTACGCAGTATTTT. This translates into CASKPGRVGRGTQYF.